Listed below are T cell receptor beta chains from one sample, sequenced in a study of lymphopenia after photon versus proton radiotherapy. Data came from immunoSEQ multiplex PCR; TCRdb stores just in-frame clones and leaves some out. The sample holds 15,000 to 20,000 clones, about 92% seen once. The sample in question was peripheral blood, obtained from a patient treated with photon-based radiotherapy. All receptors derive from a middle-aged woman with cholangiocarcinoma. CDR3s include the opening cysteine and the closing phenylalanine or tryptophan. The D gene is left open where the match is weak.

v_call d_call cdr3_aa
TRBV27 NA CASSPYGGQRNTEAFF
TRBV28 NA CASNPGRLPTDTQYF
TRBV19 TRBD1 CASSRTGESYNSPLHF
TRBV7-7 TRBD1 CASSVGPGQAYEQYF
TRBV7-3 TRBD2 CASSTTSGDTDTQYF
TRBV7-3 TRBD2 CASSLISGRAGETQYF
TRBV27 NA CASSLNRDLRPQHF
TRBV29-1 NA CSVDRGGNEKLFF
TRBV6-5 NA CASSSLIGDGYTF
TRBV6-6 NA CASRAGTGANVLTF
TRBV5-1 NA CASSSNRVPNTEAFF
TRBV11-2 NA CASSLDFLNTEAFF
TRBV7-2 TRBD2 CASRLAGGPTDTQYF
TRBV29-1 TRBD2 CSVNGLAGRTGELFF
TRBV7-6 TRBD2 CASSLGSGNSYEQYF
TRBV6-1 NA CASSDPAGATDTQYF
TRBV2 NA CASSENLEAFF
TRBV6-1 TRBD1 CASTEGTGKTYEQYF
TRBV6-1 NA CASSETDGIYGYTF
TRBV7-8 NA CASSLRELNTEAFF
TRBV6-1 TRBD2 CASSATSGGHSYEQYF
TRBV4-1 NA CASSAGIYNEQFF
TRBV5-1 NA CASSQTTGRSDNEQFF
TRBV7-2 TRBD2 CASSLDWASGSRNNEQFF
TRBV4-3 NA CASSQDRAVKNTEAFF
TRBV2 TRBD1 CASRAPTGMNTEAFF
TRBV28 NA CASIPGGGRITEAFF
TRBV2 NA CASSDWTAGPDTQYF
TRBV5-4 NA CASSLAGAGFYGYTF
TRBV18 NA CASSPDTGELFF
TRBV14 NA CASSQDASDSYNEQFF
TRBV7-2 TRBD2 CASSSRAGGSYEQYF
TRBV2 NA CASFPFGGADTQYF
TRBV27 TRBD1 CASSSRTGGQYF
TRBV15 TRBD1 CATSQDRGLNYGYTF
TRBV13 NA CASSQAGSRWNEQFF
TRBV6-1 NA CASSVPPTGPTEAFF
TRBV7-2 TRBD2 CASSPRTSGGYEQYF
TRBV7-9 TRBD2 CASSLASGGAGTQYF
TRBV11-2 TRBD2 CASSLLLAGSSYNEQFF
TRBV7-2 TRBD1 CASSLARGTNTEAFF
TRBV7-9 TRBD1 CASSLVGRQGGLNTEAFF
TRBV5-1 TRBD1 CASKTGRADTQYF
TRBV14 TRBD1 CASSQFSGTGPYNEQFF
TRBV28 NA CASSPVLEGHYGYTF
TRBV28 NA CASSGTEAFF
TRBV7-3 NA CASSFQGMATDTQYF
TRBV10-2 NA CASRGRPTDTQYF
TRBV7-3 NA CASSLQGPDTQYF
TRBV15 TRBD2 CATSRDLSGSWDEQYF
TRBV11-2 TRBD2 CASSSITSGRFYEQYF
TRBV30 NA CAWSVLGGNQPQHF
TRBV19 TRBD1 CASSMIGQGGVTEAFF
TRBV16 NA CASSRTDSYEQYF
TRBV6-1 NA CASSELRASSYEQYF